Each of the 17 T cell receptor beta chains below was sequenced from the same sample in a study of cytomegalovirus exposure and HLA in healthy donors. It was with 60 Vbeta and 13 Jbeta primers that the PCR ran. The table came from immunoSEQ multiplex PCR; TCRdb's copy has only in-frame clones and leaves some out. The profile shows some 180,000 clones, roughly a tenth of them singletons. Input material: PBMCs. The receptors were sampled from a woman in her 30s in good health and CMV-seropositive.

V gene TRBV7-3 combines with J gene TRBJ1-5; the match to TRBD1 covers 8 bases. Per the germline V gene, CDR1 is SGHTA and CDR2 is FQGTGA. The CDR3 is 18 amino acids. V trimming: 5 bases; J trimming: 4 bases; junction bases outside the gene matches: 16. CDR3 DNA sequence: TGTGCCAGCAGCATACTAAGTGCGGACAGGGTGGCAAATCAGCCCCAGCATTTT. Translation: CASSILSADRVANQPQHF.

This clone was counted a few times. The rearrangement joins TRBV4-2 to TRBJ2-1; 9 bases fit TRBD2. The V and J ends lost 6 bases and 0 bases, in that order; junction bases with no gene match: 6. CDR1 and CDR2 from the germline V gene are LGHNA and YNFKEQ. This CDR3 is built from 16 residues. In DNA, the CDR3 is TGTGCCAGCAGTCGACTTAGCGGGAGCTCCTACAATGAGCAGTTCTTC. Encoded protein: CASSRLSGSSYNEQFF.

A few counts support this clone. This chain links TRBV5-1 with TRBJ2-3; 14 bases match TRBD2. The V and J ends lost 0 bases and 4 bases, in that order; junction bases with no gene match: 1. Germline V lookup: CDR1 SGHRS, CDR2 YFSETQ. This CDR3 has 16 amino acids. The DNA for the CDR3 is TGCGCCAGCAGCTTGGCGGGACTAGCGGGAGCAGATACGCAGTATTTT. This encodes CASSLAGLAGADTQYF.

This clone was counted only a few times. The V and J genes are TRBV29-1 and TRBJ1-1; D not certain. The V end was cut by 4 bases, the J end by 0 bases, with 9 bases between. This CDR3 comprises 13 residues. Germline lookup yields CDR1 SQVTM and CDR2 ANQGSEA. CDR3 protein: CSVGEVMNTEAFF. The CDR3 DNA reads as TGCAGCGTTGGCGAGGTCATGAACACTGAAGCTTTCTTT. Together with reference TRBV29-1 and TRBJ1-1, the CDR3 gives the full variable domain: SAVISQKPSRDICQRGTSLTIQCQVDSQVTMMFWYRQQPGQSLTLIATANQGSEATYESGFVIDKFPISRPNLTFSTLTVSNMSPEDSSIYLCSVGEVMNTEAFFGQGTRLTVV.

This clone came up many times. The chain has TRBV29-1 and TRBJ2-5; TRBD2 is a possible D gene (5 bases). The CDR3 sequence is 13 residues long. V was trimmed by 7 bases and J by 0 bases, leaving 12 bases between them. Germline values: CDR1 SQVTM, CDR2 ANQGSEA. In DNA form, the CDR3 reads TGCAGCGCGGACTTCCTGTACCAAGAGACCCAGTACTTC. It is translated as CSADFLYQETQYF.

This clone was detected a few times. This rearrangement joins TRBV29-1 to TRBJ2-2; D unclear. CDR1 SQVTM and CDR2 ANQGSEA come from the germline V gene. The CDR3 extends over 14 amino acids. V lost 5 bases, J lost 4 bases, and 14 bases lay in between. The CDR3 DNA sequence: TGCAGCGTTTTCTTCCTAGGTATCACCGGGGAGCTGTTTTTT. It yields the protein CSVFFLGITGELFF.

This clone was counted a few times. The CDR3 here is CASSRGQGWVVGNQPQHF. The DNA of the CDR3 is TGTGCCAGTAGTAGGGGACAGGGTTGGGTCGTTGGCAATCAGCCCCAGCATTTT. The rearrangement links TRBV19 to TRBJ1-5, with 9 positions matching TRBD1. The CDR3 spans 18 residues. Looked up from germline, CDR1 is LNHDA and CDR2 is SQIVND (reference sequence). Losses at the gene ends were 4 bases for V and 2 bases for J; bases not matched to a gene: 12.

This clone was observed a handful of times. The V gene is TRBV5-6, the J gene TRBJ1-2; 7 positions agree with TRBD1. J gave up 13 bases and V 4 bases, and 13 bases lay outside the gene matches. Germline lookup yields CDR1 SGHDT and CDR2 YYEEEE. This CDR3 is built from 13 residues. This chain's CDR3 is CASSVGTAMEVTF. The CDR3 region has the DNA TGTGCCAGCAGCGTTGGGACAGCTATGGAGGTCACCTTC.

The chain joins TRBV5-5 to TRBJ1-2; tentative D call: TRBD1 (6 bases). With 4 bases removed from V and 7 bases from J, the gap between germline ends came to 23 bases. In germline, CDR1 is SGHKS, CDR2 YYEKEE (reference sequence). The CDR3 loop spans 16 amino acids. Here the CDR3 DNA reads TGTGCCAGCAGCCGGGGGGTTGCCGGGGGGCAAGGTGGCTACACCTTC. This sequence encodes CASSRGVAGGQGGYTF.

CDR3 nucleotides: TGCGCCAGCAGCTTGGATCCGGGGAACACTGAAGCTTTCTTT. Translated, it gives CASSLDPGNTEAFF. The chain carries TRBV5-1 and TRBJ1-1; D ambiguous. The CDR3 runs 14 residues. Germline-derived CDR1 and CDR2 are SGHRS and YFSETQ. Trimming pared 0 bases from V and 1 base from J, leaving 7 bases between. The complete variable domain, with remaining parts taken from reference TRBV5-1 and TRBJ1-1, reads KAGVTQTPRYLIKTRGQQVTLSCSPISGHRSVSWYQQTPGQGLQFLFEYFSETQRNKGNFPGRFSGRQFSNSRSEMNVSTLELGDSALYLCASSLDPGNTEAFFGQGTRLTVV.

This clone was seen once. This sequence joins TRBV28 and TRBJ2-5, with D possibly TRBD2 on 6 matching bases. V shed 7 bases and J shed 5 bases, with 14 bases lying between them. Germline V CDR1 and CDR2: MDHEN, SYDVKM. The CDR3 totals 13 residues. The CDR3, as DNA: TGTGCCAGCAAGGAAGGGAGGATGGAGACCCAGTACTTC. Encoded protein: CASKEGRMETQYF.

The V and J genes are TRBV15 and TRBJ2-5, with 9 bases aligning to TRBD2. The junction had 6 bases not matched to a gene; V was cut back by 5 bases and J by 5 bases. The CDR3 runs to 14 residues. Germline CDR1 reads LNHNV; CDR2 reads YYDKDF (reference sequence). The CDR3: CATSSREGTETQYF. The CDR3 region has the DNA TGTGCCACCAGCTCGCGGGAGGGCACTGAGACCCAGTACTTC.

The V gene is TRBV10-3, the J gene TRBJ2-1; TRBD2 might be the D (7 bases). The length of the CDR3 is 13 residues. Trimming removed 11 bases from V and 4 bases from J, with 15 bases in between. Germline lookup yields CDR1 ENHRY and CDR2 SYGVKD. CDR3 nucleotide sequence: TGTGCCGCTACGGGGGGCCTATACAATGAGCAGTTCTTC. Encoded protein: CAATGGLYNEQFF.

This chain connects TRBV2 to TRBJ2-3, with 7 positions matching TRBD1. Germline-derived CDR1 and CDR2 are SNHLY and FYNNEI. The ends lost 2 bases at V and 5 bases at J; junction bases unmatched: 7. The CDR3 contains 15 residues. Here the CDR3 DNA reads TGTGCCAGCAGTGAACACGACAGGGCTGGAGATACGCAGTATTTT. Protein: CASSEHDRAGDTQYF.

This clone was seen a handful of times. The V gene is TRBV5-8, the J gene TRBJ2-5; 13 positions agree with TRBD2. This CDR3 spans 18 amino acids. Germline V lookup: CDR1 SGHTS, CDR2 YDEGEE. V was clipped by 4 bases and J by 5 bases; unmatched bases: 14. CDR3 sequence: CASSPHGLAGAQWETQYF. Here the CDR3 DNA reads TGTGCCAGCAGCCCCCATGGACTAGCGGGAGCGCAATGGGAGACCCAGTACTTC. Based on the CDR3 plus reference TRBV5-8 and TRBJ2-5, the full variable domain is EAGVTQSPTHLIKTRGQQATLRCSPISGHTSVYWYQQALGLGLQFLLWYDEGEERNRGNFPPRFSGRQFPNYSSELNVNALELEDSALYLCASSPHGLAGAQWETQYFGPGTRLLVL.

The V and J genes are TRBV28 and TRBJ2-7; the match to TRBD1 covers 10 bases. CDR1 MDHEN and CDR2 SYDVKM come from the germline V gene. J was trimmed by 2 bases and V by 8 bases; bases with no gene match: 6. The CDR3 runs 14 residues. The CDR3 sequence: CASQTGTGAYEQYF. The DNA of the CDR3 is TGTGCCAGCCAAACCGGGACAGGGGCCTACGAGCAGTACTTC.

The chain has TRBV18 and TRBJ2-4; D gene unclear. V lost 1 base and J 8 bases, leaving 12 bases between the germline ends. Germline values: CDR1 KGHSH, CDR2 LQKENI. The CDR3 has 14 residues. The CDR3 bases are TGTGCCAGCTCACCACGTACGAGCACGGACATTCAGTACTTC. This translates into CASSPRTSTDIQYF.